This T cell receptor beta chain was identified during a study of shared clonotypes between healthy human individuals. Overall study findings and caveats: Relative to memory subsets, naive subsets generally showed larger estimated richness. Shared clonotypes: roughly 4.7% naive CD4, under 4% naive CD8, less than 2.5% memory CD4, around 0.4% memory CD8.

Sequenced by immunoSEQ multiplex PCR; TCRdb stores in-frame clones only, minus some. The data show roughly 2 million clones, 95% seen once. The germline CDR1 and CDR2 sequences are SGHTA and FQGNSA. This CDR3 has 15 residues. V lost 2 bases and J lost 3, with 11 bases in between. Worth noting for this clone: Its antigen is unidentified.

This TCR was sampled from a man in his late teens or twenties in good health. The chain combines TRBV7-2 with TRBJ1-3; a possible D gene is TRBD1 (6 bases). Specimen: naive CD4+ T cells sorted from blood. Indicated subset: CD45RA+ positively selected. The CDR3 DNA follows: TGTGCCAGCAGCTTAAGGGGGTACGGTGGAAACACCATATATTTT. Translation gives CASSLRGYGGNTIYF.